These 13 T cell receptor beta chains were all obtained from the same sample, sequenced in a study of T cells expressing NK-cell markers. TCRdb re-called the 5' RACE reads and shows each CDR3 protein once, DNA omitted. This repertoire includes hundreds of thousands of distinct CDR3 sequences. Sequences were obtained from blood T cells: a sorted CD56 or NKG2C T cell subset, CD4+ or CD8+ T cells, or bulk PBMC T cells (not recorded which). These receptors were taken from a woman between 18 and 75 years old in good health.

V usage is TRBV28 and J usage is TRBJ2-2. The CDR3 covers 12 residues. Germline V gives CDR1 MDHEN, CDR2 SYDVKM. CDR3 sequence: CASSINLGELFF.

The J gene is TRBJ1-6, the V gene TRBV7-6; the D call from TCRdb, TRBD1, cannot be confirmed without DNA. Germline V gene sequence: CDR1 SGHVS, CDR2 FNYEAQ. This CDR3 spans 15 amino acids. CDR3 protein: CASSSTTTGASPLHF.

The V call is TRBV20-1, the J call TRBJ2-5. Germline-derived CDR1 and CDR2 are DFQATT and SNEGSKA (reference sequence). CDR3 length: 13 amino acids. This CDR3 reads CSARGFKGETQYF.

The rearrangement uses TRBV29-1 and TRBJ2-5; the TRBD1 assignment by TCRdb is unverifiable without DNA. Germline assignment: CDR1 SQVTM and CDR2 ANQGSEA. The CDR3 is 12 residues long. The CDR3 protein is CSVAPGGETQYF.

This sequence joins TRBV12-3 or TRBV12-4 and TRBJ1-2. The CDR3 totals 15 residues. The CDR3 here is CASSLADRGVYGYTF.

V is TRBV7-6 and J is TRBJ2-3; TCRdb names TRBD2, which stays unverified in the absence of DNA. The CDR3 runs 17 residues. Germline values: CDR1 SGHVS, CDR2 FNYEAQ. CDR3 amino acids: CASSLVAGGLSTDTQYF.

This chain links TRBV6-5 with TRBJ1-2. Germline assignment: CDR1 MNHEY and CDR2 SVGAGI. The CDR3 length is 15 residues. The CDR3 spells CASSYRARHGYGYTF.

The rearrangement links TRBV5-1 to TRBJ1-1. CDR3 length: 14 amino acids. Looked up from germline, CDR1 is SGHRS and CDR2 is YFSETQ. The CDR3 is CASSLDRDMGEAFF.

V is TRBV15 and J is TRBJ2-3; absent DNA, TCRdb's TRBD2 call cannot be checked. Germline CDR1 LNHNV, CDR2 YYDKDF (reference sequence). The CDR3 consists of 17 residues. The chain's CDR3 is CATSNPLRGRHTDTQYF.

The genes are TRBV20-1 and TRBJ1-1. The length of the CDR3 is 13 residues. Germline CDR1 and CDR2: DFQATT and SNEGSKA (reference sequence). CDR3 amino acids: CSARGGINTEAFF.

The genes are TRBV25-1 and TRBJ2-5; TCRdb's D call, TRBD1, is unchecked because there is no DNA. This CDR3 contains 15 residues. The germline CDR1 and CDR2 sequences are MGHDK and SYGVNS. The CDR3 is CASSEGGIGVETQYF.

The chain joins TRBV10-3 to TRBJ2-7; TCRdb's D gene call, TRBD1, goes unchecked for lack of DNA. CDR1 ENHRY and CDR2 SYGVKD come from the germline V gene. The CDR3 length is 14 residues. CDR3 amino acids: CAISDLGQGYDQYF.

The chain is built from TRBV27 and TRBJ1-3; TCRdb's D call of TRBD1 is untestable without DNA. The CDR3 length is 16 residues. The germline CDR1 and CDR2 sequences are MNHEY and SMNVEV (reference sequence). CDR3 sequence reads: CASSLVDRGYGNTIYF.